These 18 T cell receptor beta chains share one sample of origin, sequenced in a study of patients and donors after allogeneic stem cell transplantation. TCRdb called the RT-PCR reads again in MiXCR, with one record for every CDR3 protein. Of some 150,000 distinct CDR3 sequences in the sample, about two fifths were seen once. The sample was blood, either unsorted or a sorted T cell fraction (not recorded which). All receptors derive from a human donor who was either an allogeneic HSCT recipient or a stem cell or donor lymphocyte infusion donor (not recorded which). It is not recorded whose cells these are; they may come from a transplant donor.

V and J are TRBV12-3 or TRBV12-4 and TRBJ2-4, with D perhaps assigned TRBD1 or TRBD2 (5 bases each). There are 12 residues in the CDR3. Trimming pared 6 bases from V and 9 bases from J, leaving 12 bases between. The CDR3 bases are TGTGCCAGCAGCCAAGGGGACGGCATTCAGTACTTC. It translates to CASSQGDGIQYF.

The chain recombines TRBV11-2 with TRBJ1-4; D gene unclear. CDR1 and CDR2 from the germline V gene are SGHAT and FQNNGV. Trimming left V 0 bases short and J 6 bases short, with 5 bases between. This CDR3 region has 13 residues. The CDR3 DNA reads as TGTGCCAGCAGCTTAGACAGTTATGAAAAACTGTTTTTT. Its protein is CASSLDSYEKLFF.

V is TRBV20-1 and J is TRBJ2-1; D is tentatively TRBD1 or TRBD2 (6 bases each). Germline V gene lookup returns CDR1 DFQATT and CDR2 SNEGSKA (reference sequence). Trimming removed 0 bases from V and 8 bases from J, with 17 bases in between. The CDR3 covers 15 residues. The CDR3 region is CSARDQGGPWDEQFF. CDR3 sequence (DNA): TGCAGTGCTAGAGATCAAGGGGGGCCTTGGGATGAGCAGTTCTTC.

The chain is built from TRBV6-1 and TRBJ1-2; D call uncertain. V dropped 2 bases and J dropped 4 bases, with 5 bases sitting between them. Germline V lookup: CDR1 MNHNS, CDR2 SASEGT. There are 12 residues in the CDR3. CDR3 loop: CASSEFGYGYTF. In nucleotides, the CDR3 is TGTGCCAGCAGTGAATTTGGCTATGGCTACACCTTC.

The rearrangement joins TRBV6-2 or TRBV6-3 to TRBJ1-6, with D hard to call. Germline loops: CDR1 MNHEY, CDR2 SVGEGT. The CDR3 covers 14 residues. The germline V and J ends were trimmed by 6 bases and 9 bases, with 15 bases remaining between them. This CDR3 is CASRRDIQTSPLHF. The CDR3 DNA reads TGTGCCAGCAGGCGAGACATCCAGACTTCACCCCTCCACTTT.

The J gene is TRBJ2-5, the V gene TRBV27, with D uncertain. Germline V CDR1 and CDR2: MNHEY, SMNVEV (reference sequence). This CDR3 region has 14 residues. The V end was cut by 6 bases, the J end by 3 bases, with 14 bases between. CDR3 region: CASSPAGIEETQYF. The CDR3, as DNA: TGTGCCAGCAGCCCTGCCGGTATTGAAGAGACCCAGTACTTC.

The V call is TRBV5-1, the J call TRBJ1-1, with TRBD1 matching over 7 bases. Unmatched junction bases numbered 3, after V lost 0 bases and J lost 1 base. The CDR3 totals 15 residues. Germline CDR1 is SGHRS and CDR2 is YFSETQ. The CDR3 DNA sequence: TGCGCCAGCAGCTTGGAAGGGACAGCGAACACTGAAGCTTTCTTT. Its translation: CASSLEGTANTEAFF.

V and J are TRBV30 and TRBJ2-7; the D is unclear. The CDR3 spans 12 residues. Germline V gene data show CDR1 as GTSNPN and CDR2 as SVGIG (reference sequence). V was clipped by 1 base and J by 2 bases, with 6 bases between them. This chain's CDR3 is CAWSGPTYEQYF. The CDR3 coding sequence is TGTGCCTGGAGTGGACCCACCTACGAGCAGTACTTC.

This sequence joins TRBV20-1 and TRBJ2-7, with unresolved D. V was pared by 4 bases and J by 2 bases, with 15 bases between. The CDR3 contains 14 residues. Germline lookup yields CDR1 DFQATT and CDR2 SNEGSKA (reference sequence). The CDR3 protein is CSATPPRIPYEQYF. The CDR3, as DNA: TGCAGTGCTACCCCGCCGCGTATACCCTACGAGCAGTACTTC.

The chain employs TRBV30 and TRBJ1-1; D possibly corresponds to TRBD1 (5 bases). Germline V gene sequence: CDR1 GTSNPN, CDR2 SVGIG (reference sequence). Trimming cost V 0 bases and J 1 base, with 9 bases left between them. CDR3 length: 14 amino acids. CDR3 amino acids: CAWSVGAANTEAFF. The DNA of the CDR3 is TGTGCCTGGAGTGTAGGGGCTGCGAACACTGAAGCTTTCTTT.

The J gene is TRBJ2-2, the V gene TRBV3-1, with 7 bases matching TRBD2. The V gene's germline CDR1 is LGHDT and CDR2 YNNKEL (reference sequence). This CDR3 is 15 amino acids long. V lost 4 bases, J lost 5 bases, and 7 bases stayed unmatched. This CDR3 reads CASSPWASGTGELFF. The CDR3 bases are TGTGCCAGCAGCCCCTGGGCTAGCGGAACCGGGGAGCTGTTTTTT. Full variable domain (missing parts from reference TRBV3-1 and TRBJ2-2): DTAVSQTPKYLVTQMGNDKSIKCEQNLGHDTMYWYKQDSKKFLKIMFSYNNKELIINETVPNRFSPKSPDKAHLNLHINSLELGDSAVYFCASSPWASGTGELFFGEGSRLTVL.

The CDR3 reads CASRGPGMSQPQHF. The CDR3 DNA is TGTGCCAGCAGGGGGCCGGGGATGAGTCAGCCCCAGCATTTT. V gene TRBV12-3 or TRBV12-4 combines with J gene TRBJ1-5, with D possibly being TRBD1 (5 bases). The CDR3 is 14 amino acids. V was pared by 6 bases and J by 6 bases, with 15 bases between.

This chain connects TRBV9 to TRBJ2-3, with TRBD1 identical over 10 bases. Germline V gene data show CDR1 as SGDLS and CDR2 as YYNGEE. Trimming cost V 2 bases and J 0 bases; bases outside gene matches: 6. This CDR3 spans 17 amino acids. In DNA, the CDR3 is TGTGCCAGCAGCGTGAGTCGGGACAGGGGAAGCACAGATACGCAGTATTTT. Its translation is CASSVSRDRGSTDTQYF.

V and J are TRBV20-1 and TRBJ1-2, with D possibly TRBD1 on 5 matching bases. The V end lost 3 bases, the J end lost 10 bases, and 12 bases lay between the germline ends. Germline values: CDR1 DFQATT, CDR2 SNEGSKA (reference sequence). The CDR3 covers 11 residues. In DNA, the CDR3 is TGCAGTGCTAGGGTAGGGGCGCCCTACACCTTC. Its protein is CSARVGAPYTF.

The genes are TRBV30 and TRBJ1-5, with TRBD1 as a possible D gene (6 bases). The V gene's germline CDR1 is GTSNPN and CDR2 SVGIG (reference sequence). There are 13 residues in the CDR3. Trimming removed 1 base at V and 9 bases at J, with 13 bases between. CDR3 nucleotide sequence: TGTGCCTGGAGTGACGGGCGGGGGGCGCCCCAGCATTTT. The encoded protein is CAWSDGRGAPQHF. Based on the CDR3 plus reference TRBV30 and TRBJ1-5, the full variable domain is SQTIHQWPATLVQPVGSPLSLECTVEGTSNPNLYWYRQAAGRGLQLLFYSVGIGQISSEVPQNLSASRPQDRQFILSSKKLLLSDSGFYLCAWSDGRGAPQHFGDGTRLSIL.

The genes are TRBV7-3 and TRBJ2-5; 7 bases line up with TRBD1. Germline CDR1 reads SGHTA; CDR2 reads FQGTGA. V shed 5 bases and J 5 bases; nucleotides not matched to a gene: 5. This CDR3 has 13 amino acids. CDR3 sequence: CASSADRDETQYF. Here the CDR3 DNA reads TGTGCCAGCAGCGCCGACAGGGATGAGACCCAGTACTTC.

V is TRBV10-3 and J is TRBJ1-2; TRBD1 matches at 8 bases. Germline V lookup: CDR1 ENHRY, CDR2 SYGVKD. J gave up 4 bases and V 6 bases, and 7 bases lay outside the gene matches. The CDR3 length is 14 residues. The CDR3 region has the DNA TGTGCCATCAGGGACAGGGTACGAGTCTATGGCTACACCTTC. Residues: CAIRDRVRVYGYTF.

The rearrangement joins TRBV11-2 to TRBJ2-5; D call uncertain. Trimming stripped 2 bases from V and 7 bases from J, with 17 bases between. The CDR3 has 15 amino acids. Looked up from germline, CDR1 is SGHAT and CDR2 is FQNNGV. The CDR3 sequence is CASSLSQIRPLTQYF. CDR3 sequence (DNA): TGTGCCAGCAGCTTATCACAAATCAGACCGCTGACCCAGTACTTC.